This T cell receptor beta chain was captured by sequencing in a study of T cell repertoires in cytomegalovirus infection. Study background: Public TCR beta signatures were indicative of both CMV infection and a matching HLA type. Points from the study as a whole: Using cumulative public TCR beta family frequency, the authors identified those who carried CMV together with the relevant HLA. CMV-specific HLA-C-restricted TCR beta clonotypes dominated the ex vivo response.

Details on this clonotype: Its antigen is as yet unknown.

A single record per CDR3 protein comes from TCRdb applying MiXCR to the reads. Among hundreds of thousands of distinct CDR3 sequences, less than 20% were seen once, and the ten largest hold 8.7%. Trimming took 2 bases from V and 0 from J, leaving 11 bases between them. Germline V lookup: CDR1 LGHNA, CDR2 YNFKEQ. There are 16 residues in the CDR3. The source is a human donor in good health (CMV status not recorded). Some clones in this sample may be carry-over from other donors' samples. Specimen: PBMCs. The chain combines TRBV4-2 with TRBJ1-3; D is unresolved. CDR3 DNA sequence: TGTGCCAGCAGCCAACAGACCGTCCACTCTGGAAACACCATATATTTT. It codes for CASSQQTVHSGNTIYF.